This is a list of T cell receptor beta chains from one sample in a study of T cell responses to AZD1222 COVID-19 vaccine. Measured with immunoSEQ multiplex PCR; TCRdb has only the in-frame clones, and not every one. The sample has under 200,000 clones, around nine tenths seen once. Sample: peripheral blood, taken on day 0 of AZD1222 vaccination. The receptors stem from an adult in good health. The CDR3 runs from the conserved cysteine through the conserved F or W. The order of the fields is V gene, J gene, D gene, clone size, CDR3 protein, CDR3 DNA. A D gene is named only where the DNA matches it firmly. Clone size is not always given. Where it is, it says once, few, many or a class for expanded clones.

V gene: TRBV18
J gene: TRBJ2-7
D gene: NA
clone size: NA
CDR3 protein: CASSPNSDGNEQYF
CDR3 DNA: TGTGCCAGCTCACCTAATTCGGACGGGAACGAGCAGTACTTC

V gene: TRBV11-2
J gene: TRBJ2-7
D gene: TRBD1
clone size: NA
CDR3 protein: CASSLAGTGHSYEQYF
CDR3 DNA: TGTGCCAGCAGCTTAGCCGGGACAGGTCACTCCTACGAGCAGTACTTC

V gene: TRBV28
J gene: TRBJ2-2
D gene: NA
clone size: NA
CDR3 protein: CASSSAGAGNTGELFF
CDR3 DNA: TGTGCCAGCAGTTCCGCCGGGGCGGGGAACACCGGGGAGCTGTTTTTT

V gene: TRBV28
J gene: TRBJ2-7
D gene: NA
clone size: NA
CDR3 protein: CASSFEGKQYF
CDR3 DNA: TGTGCCAGCAGTTTTGAGGGGAAGCAGTACTTC

V gene: TRBV19
J gene: TRBJ2-1
D gene: TRBD2
clone size: NA
CDR3 protein: CASTTSGLAANNEQFF
CDR3 DNA: TGTGCCAGTACCACCTCTGGACTAGCGGCAAACAATGAGCAGTTCTTC

V gene: TRBV7-3
J gene: TRBJ2-3
D gene: TRBD2
clone size: NA
CDR3 protein: CASSPTSGSRTDTQYF
CDR3 DNA: TGTGCCAGCAGCCCGACTAGCGGGAGTAGGACAGATACGCAGTATTTT

V gene: TRBV13
J gene: TRBJ1-6
D gene: NA
clone size: NA
CDR3 protein: CASSLGRAPLHF
CDR3 DNA: TGTGCCAGCAGCTTAGGGAGGGCACCCCTCCACTTT

V gene: TRBV7-2
J gene: TRBJ2-2
D gene: NA
clone size: once
CDR3 protein: CASTLWTVNTGELFF
CDR3 DNA: TGTGCCAGCACCCTCTGGACAGTGAACACCGGGGAGCTGTTTTTT

V gene: TRBV30
J gene: TRBJ1-5
D gene: NA
clone size: NA
CDR3 protein: CAWSVRHWNQPQHF
CDR3 DNA: TGTGCCTGGAGTGTACGACATTGGAATCAGCCCCAGCATTTT

V gene: TRBV6-5
J gene: TRBJ1-3
D gene: NA
clone size: once
CDR3 protein: CASSWGAQGNTIYF
CDR3 DNA: TGTGCCAGCAGTTGGGGCGCCCAAGGAAACACCATATATTTT

V gene: TRBV5-1
J gene: TRBJ2-1
D gene: TRBD1
clone size: NA
CDR3 protein: CASSLITGGQFF
CDR3 DNA: TGCGCCAGCAGCCTCATCACAGGGGGGCAGTTCTTC

V gene: TRBV6-5
J gene: TRBJ1-1
D gene: NA
clone size: once
CDR3 protein: CASSTRDLGWTEAFF
CDR3 DNA: TGTGCCAGCAGTACCCGGGACCTCGGTTGGACTGAAGCTTTCTTT

V gene: TRBV19
J gene: TRBJ1-5
D gene: NA
clone size: NA
CDR3 protein: CASTQDRQNQPQHF
CDR3 DNA: TGTGCCAGTACTCAGGACAGACAGAATCAGCCCCAGCATTTT

V gene: TRBV7-9
J gene: TRBJ1-1
D gene: NA
clone size: NA
CDR3 protein: CASSLDSAWSTEAFF
CDR3 DNA: TGTGCCAGCAGCTTAGATTCGGCGTGGAGCACTGAAGCTTTCTTT

V gene: TRBV9
J gene: TRBJ2-7
D gene: TRBD1
clone size: NA
CDR3 protein: CASSRRTGSSYEQYF
CDR3 DNA: TGTGCCAGCAGCAGACGGACAGGGAGCTCCTACGAGCAGTACTTC

V gene: TRBV6-5
J gene: TRBJ2-1
D gene: TRBD1
clone size: NA
CDR3 protein: CASSSGQKNNEQFF
CDR3 DNA: TGTGCCAGCAGTTCGGGACAGAAGAACAATGAGCAGTTCTTC

V gene: TRBV7-3
J gene: TRBJ1-6
D gene: NA
clone size: NA
CDR3 protein: CASSYTPGANSPLHF
CDR3 DNA: TGTGCCAGCAGCTATACACCAGGGGCCAATTCACCCCTCCACTTT

V gene: TRBV27
J gene: TRBJ2-1
D gene: NA
clone size: NA
CDR3 protein: CALRDFLSNEQFF
CDR3 DNA: TGTGCCCTCAGGGACTTCCTTTCCAATGAGCAGTTCTTC

V gene: TRBV7-9
J gene: TRBJ1-2
D gene: TRBD1
clone size: NA
CDR3 protein: CASSFGGGNIRNYGYTF
CDR3 DNA: TGTGCCAGCAGCTTTGGAGGGGGCAATATACGGAACTATGGCTACACCTTC

V gene: TRBV2
J gene: TRBJ1-5
D gene: NA
clone size: once
CDR3 protein: CASSESRNQPQHF
CDR3 DNA: TGTGCCAGCAGTGAGTCTCGAAATCAGCCCCAGCATTTT

V gene: TRBV6-5
J gene: TRBJ2-7
D gene: NA
clone size: once
CDR3 protein: CASNPLWSYEQYF
CDR3 DNA: TGTGCCAGCAACCCCCTGTGGTCCTACGAGCAGTACTTC

V gene: TRBV29-1
J gene: TRBJ1-1
D gene: NA
clone size: NA
CDR3 protein: CSVLGAGNTEAFF
CDR3 DNA: TGCAGCGTGTTAGGAGCAGGGAACACTGAAGCTTTCTTT

V gene: TRBV28
J gene: TRBJ1-6
D gene: NA
clone size: once
CDR3 protein: CASKLSYNSPLHF
CDR3 DNA: TGTGCCAGCAAGCTCTCCTATAATTCACCCCTCCACTTT

V gene: TRBV2
J gene: TRBJ1-1
D gene: NA
clone size: NA
CDR3 protein: CASRAQVVGTEAFF
CDR3 DNA: TGTGCCAGCAGGGCACAGGTTGTAGGCACTGAAGCTTTCTTT

V gene: TRBV5-1
J gene: TRBJ2-3
D gene: NA
clone size: NA
CDR3 protein: CASSVQGTDTQYF
CDR3 DNA: TGCGCCAGCAGCGTACAGGGCACAGATACGCAGTATTTT

V gene: TRBV3-1/TRBV3-2
J gene: TRBJ2-7
D gene: NA
clone size: NA
CDR3 protein: CASSQKGGGAVEQYF
CDR3 DNA: TGTGCCAGCAGCCAAAAGGGGGGAGGGGCGGTCGAGCAGTACTTC

V gene: TRBV28
J gene: TRBJ2-7
D gene: NA
clone size: NA
CDR3 protein: CASAWGSYEQYF
CDR3 DNA: TGTGCCAGCGCCTGGGGGTCCTACGAGCAGTACTTC

V gene: TRBV7-3
J gene: TRBJ2-3
D gene: TRBD2
clone size: NA
CDR3 protein: CASSWSGGELDTQYF
CDR3 DNA: TGTGCCAGCAGCTGGAGCGGGGGAGAATTGGATACGCAGTATTTT

V gene: TRBV6-1
J gene: TRBJ2-2
D gene: NA
clone size: NA
CDR3 protein: CASSDLTGFTGELFF
CDR3 DNA: TGTGCCAGCAGTGACCTAACAGGGTTCACCGGGGAGCTGTTTTTT